The 24 T cell receptor beta chains presented below share a single source sample, sequenced in a study of shared clonotypes between healthy human individuals. Profiling relied on immunoSEQ multiplex PCR, and the TCRdb table lists in-frame clones only, not all of them. Of approximately 2,300,000 clones detected, approximately 90% appear once; the ten largest clones hold 0.3% to 0.4%. The specimen was naive CD4+ T cells from PBMCs. The sample's subset: CD45RA+ positively selected. These receptors came from a man aged 18 to 35 in good health. Some clones in this sample may be carry-over from other donors' samples.

The CDR3 nucleotides read TGTGCCAGCAGCTCGGGTCGAAGTATTTTCAACGAGCAGTACTTC. Translated, it gives CASSSGRSIFNEQYF. The rearrangement joins TRBV11-1 to TRBJ2-7, with D unclear. Germline CDR1 SGHAT, CDR2 FQDESV (reference sequence). V was clipped by 4 bases and J by 5 bases, with 18 bases between them. CDR3 length: 15 amino acids.

The chain has TRBV30 and TRBJ1-6; D is perhaps TRBD1 (5 bases). This CDR3 has 15 amino acids. The V and J ends lost 2 bases and 10 bases respectively, with 18 bases between them. Germline values: CDR1 GTSNPN, CDR2 SVGIG (reference sequence). CDR3 coding DNA: TGTGCCTGGAGTCCCGCGGGGGGTGGGAGATCACCCCTCCACTTT. As protein: CAWSPAGGGRSPLHF.

The CDR3 DNA reads as TGTGCCAGCAGCCCTAATAGTCGGGCACAATTCCGGGTTGAAGCCAAAAACATTCAGTACTTC. It encodes CASSPNSRAQFRVEAKNIQYF. The chain uses TRBV21-1 and TRBJ2-4. TRBV21-1 corresponds to a pseudogene. CDR3 size: 21 residues.

V usage is TRBV10-3 and J usage is TRBJ2-5, with D possibly being TRBD1 (5 bases). The CDR3 loop spans 14 amino acids. Germline values: CDR1 ENHRY, CDR2 SYGVKD. The V end was cut by 4 bases, the J end by 2 bases, with 11 bases between. The CDR3 nucleotides read TGTGCCATCAGTGCAAAACAGGTGCAAGAGACCCAGTACTTC. Translation: CAISAKQVQETQYF.

V usage is TRBV20-1 and J usage is TRBJ1-6; the D gene is possibly TRBD1 (6 bases). The CDR3 runs to 11 residues. Germline CDR1 DFQATT, CDR2 SNEGSKA (reference sequence). V lost 8 bases, J lost 9 bases, and 11 bases lay in between. The DNA of the CDR3 is TGCAGTATAGACAGGACTTCACCCCTCCACTTT. Translation gives CSIDRTSPLHF.

This sequence joins TRBV11-2 and TRBJ1-2, with TRBD1 as a possible D gene (5 bases). Germline CDR1 reads SGHAT; CDR2 reads FQNNGV. This CDR3 comprises 15 residues. Trimming stripped 5 bases from V and 8 bases from J, with 21 bases between. The CDR3 DNA follows: TGTGCCAGCAGCCCGAGGGACGGAGGCGGTGGCGGCTACACCTTC. This translates into CASSPRDGGGGGYTF.

The V and J genes are TRBV5-4 and TRBJ2-5; TRBD1 aligns across 9 bases. Germline lookup yields CDR1 SGHNT and CDR2 YYREEE (reference sequence). V was clipped by 3 bases and J by 3 bases; unmatched bases: 6. CDR3 size: 15 residues. DNA for the CDR3: TGTGCCAGCAGCTCCCCCGGGACAGGGAAAGAGACCCAGTACTTC. The encoded protein is CASSSPGTGKETQYF. The full variable domain, its missing parts supplied by reference TRBV5-4 and TRBJ2-5, is ETGVTQSPTHLIKTRGQQVTLRCSSQSGHNTVSWYQQALGQGPQFIFQYYREEENGRGNFPPRFSGLQFPNYSSELNVNALELDDSALYLCASSSPGTGKETQYFGPGTRLLVL.

The chain links TRBV28 to TRBJ2-7, with D uncertain. CDR3 length: 12 residues. Germline V gene data show CDR1 as MDHEN and CDR2 as SYDVKM. The V gene lost 5 bases and the J gene lost 6 bases, with 11 bases spanning the gap. The CDR3 coding sequence is TGTGCCAGCAGTGCCGAGTGGTTCGAGCAGTACTTC. It is translated as CASSAEWFEQYF.

V gene TRBV11-2 combines with J gene TRBJ2-1; 7 nucleotides match TRBD1. Germline CDR1 SGHAT, CDR2 FQNNGV. The V and J ends lost 8 bases and 7 bases, in that order; junction bases with no gene match: 11. The CDR3 runs to 14 residues. CDR3 protein: CASRLQGIKNEQFF. CDR3 in DNA: TGTGCCAGCCGCCTACAGGGGATTAAGAATGAGCAGTTCTTC.

The V call is TRBV27, the J call TRBJ2-2; 10 bases line up with TRBD1. Germline V lookup: CDR1 MNHEY, CDR2 SMNVEV (reference sequence). The CDR3 sequence is 15 residues long. Trimming took 10 bases from V and 0 from J; bases not matched to a gene: 5. The CDR3 here is CATRGQGANTGELFF. The DNA of the CDR3 is TGTGCCACCAGAGGACAGGGGGCGAACACCGGGGAGCTGTTTTTT.

The genes are TRBV5-1 and TRBJ2-7; D possibly corresponds to TRBD1 (6 bases). The CDR3 has 21 amino acids. The germline V and J ends were trimmed by 1 base and 1 base, with 30 bases remaining between them. Per the germline V gene, CDR1 is SGHRS and CDR2 is YFSETQ. CDR3 residues: CASSLKFPYSPSGTTSYEQYF. CDR3 coding DNA: TGCGCCAGCAGCTTGAAATTCCCTTATTCTCCCTCCGGGACAACATCCTACGAGCAGTACTTC.

The genes are TRBV7-6 and TRBJ2-6, with 11 positions matching TRBD1. The CDR3 sequence is 16 residues long. V dropped 6 bases and J dropped 4; count of bases not matched to a gene: 5. Germline lookup yields CDR1 SGHVS and CDR2 FNYEAQ. The CDR3 is CASSRTGGAGANVLTF. The CDR3 DNA follows: TGTGCCAGCAGTCGGACAGGGGGCGCCGGGGCCAACGTCCTGACTTTC. The full variable domain, completed using reference TRBV7-6 and TRBJ2-6, is GAGVSQSPRYKVTKRGQDVALRCDPISGHVSLYWYRQALGQGPEFLTYFNYEAQQDKSGLPNDRFSAERPEGSISTLTIQRTEQRDSAMYRCASSRTGGAGANVLTFGAGSRLTVL.

In this sample, this clone turned up once. The CDR3 spells CASRRGLAGGLSYEQYF. The CDR3 DNA follows: TGTGCCAGCAGGCGAGGACTAGCGGGAGGGCTCTCCTACGAGCAGTACTTC. V usage is TRBV7-9 and J usage is TRBJ2-7, with TRBD2 matching 15 bases. V lost 6 bases, J lost 0 bases, and 6 bases stayed unmatched. Germline CDR1 SEHNR, CDR2 FQNEAQ (reference sequence). The CDR3 extends over 17 amino acids. The full variable domain, rest sourced from reference TRBV7-9 and TRBJ2-7, is DTGVSQNPRHKITKRGQNVTFRCDPISEHNRLYWYRQTLGQGPEFLTYFQNEAQLEKSRLLSDRFSAERPKGSFSTLEIQRTEQGDSAMYLCASRRGLAGGLSYEQYFGPGTRLTVT.

In regard to this clone: The same CDR3 is also encoded by other DNA sequences in this sample. The gene calls are TRBV28 and TRBJ1-4, with D tentatively TRBD1 (6 bases). V was cut by 2 bases and J by 6 bases, with 7 bases left in between. Germline-derived CDR1 and CDR2 are MDHEN and SYDVKM. This CDR3 has 13 amino acids. CDR3: CASSLQGYEKLFF. CDR3 nucleotide sequence: TGTGCCAGCAGTTTACAGGGGTATGAAAAACTGTTTTTT. The variable domain in full, with the rest retrieved from reference TRBV28 and TRBJ1-4, is DVKVTQSSRYLVKRTGEKVFLECVQDMDHENMFWYRQDPGLGLRLIYFSYDVKMKEKGDIPEGYSVSREKKERFSLILESASTNQTSMYLCASSLQGYEKLFFGSGTQLSVL.

The V gene is TRBV4-2, the J gene TRBJ2-7; 7 nucleotides line up with TRBD2. The length of the CDR3 is 15 residues. Trimming cost V 1 base and J 2 bases; bases outside gene matches: 5. The germline CDR1 and CDR2 sequences are LGHNA and YNFKEQ. The CDR3 coding sequence is TGTGCCAGCAGCCAAGCATCTAGCGGAGCCTACGAGCAGTACTTC. It is translated as CASSQASSGAYEQYF.

This chain's CDR3 is CASSLATSSADTQYF. In nucleotides, the CDR3 is TGCGCCAGCAGCTTGGCGACTAGCTCGGCAGATACGCAGTATTTT. The V gene is TRBV5-1, the J gene TRBJ2-3; 7 bases match TRBD2. The V and J ends lost 0 bases and 4 bases, in that order; junction bases with no gene match: 5. CDR1 is SGHRS and CDR2 is YFSETQ in the germline V gene. The CDR3 is 15 residues long.

J is TRBJ2-7 and V is TRBV29-1, with a possible D match to TRBD2 (6 bases). Trimming removed 5 bases from V and 0 bases from J, with 17 bases in between. The length of the CDR3 is 15 residues. Germline CDR1 reads SQVTM; CDR2 reads ANQGSEA. Here the CDR3 reads CSVSRGLVNSYEQYF. The CDR3, as DNA: TGCAGCGTTTCACGGGGACTTGTAAACTCCTACGAGCAGTACTTC.

This chain links TRBV29-1 with TRBJ1-4; D remains unclear. Germline V CDR1 and CDR2: SQVTM, ANQGSEA. V lost 4 bases to trimming and J lost 8 bases, with 11 bases between them. The CDR3 sequence is 12 residues long. This CDR3 reads CSVGREREKLFF. The CDR3 bases are TGCAGCGTTGGTCGGGAGAGGGAAAAACTGTTTTTT.

The chain uses TRBV2 and TRBJ2-7; D possibly corresponds to TRBD2 (6 bases). Trimming removed 6 bases from V and 4 bases from J, with 10 bases in between. Germline V gene sequence: CDR1 SNHLY, CDR2 FYNNEI. This CDR3 is 12 amino acids long. This CDR3 is CASRGTFYEQYF. The DNA of the CDR3 is TGTGCCAGCAGGGGGACTTTTTACGAGCAGTACTTC.

V and J are TRBV15 and TRBJ2-3; D tentatively reads TRBD1 or TRBD2 (5 bases each). V lost 3 bases and J lost 4, with 14 bases in between. From germline, CDR1 is LNHNV and CDR2 YYDKDF (reference sequence). The CDR3 sequence is 15 residues long. CDR3: CATSSAGTRADTQYF. CDR3 sequence (DNA): TGTGCCACCAGCAGTGCCGGGACGCGTGCAGATACGCAGTATTTT.

This rearrangement joins TRBV29-1 to TRBJ1-4; D remains unclear. This CDR3 contains 14 residues. CDR1 is SQVTM, CDR2 ANQGSEA, per germline. V was cut by 8 bases and J by 0 bases, with 13 bases left in between. In nucleotides, the CDR3 is TGCAGCCCGCCTGTGGTGGCAACTAATGAAAAACTGTTTTTT. Translated, it gives CSPPVVATNEKLFF.

The J gene is TRBJ1-1, the V gene TRBV25-1; D unclear. The germline V and J ends were trimmed by 3 bases and 6 bases, with 11 bases remaining between them. There are 13 residues in the CDR3. From germline, CDR1 is MGHDK and CDR2 SYGVNS. CDR3 bases: TGTGCCAGCAGTGAGGGCTGGGAAGCTGAAGCTTTCTTT. Translation gives CASSEGWEAEAFF.

The V gene is TRBV19, the J gene TRBJ1-2; D is ambiguous. There are 15 residues in the CDR3. The germline CDR1 and CDR2 sequences are LNHDA and SQIVND (reference sequence). Trimming cost V 1 base and J 4 bases, with 13 bases left between them. The CDR3 sequence: CASSIVRFPAYGYTF. CDR3 sequence (DNA): TGTGCCAGTAGTATAGTTCGCTTTCCCGCCTATGGCTACACCTTC.

This rearrangement joins TRBV28 to TRBJ2-1; 10 nucleotides line up with TRBD2. The CDR3 is 15 residues long. The J segment lost 9 bases and the V segment lost 9 bases, leaving 14 bases of the junction unmatched. In germline, CDR1 is MDHEN, CDR2 SYDVKM. CDR3 in amino acids: CASTSGTQRQGEQFF. CDR3 bases: TGTGCCAGTACTAGCGGGACCCAACGGCAAGGTGAGCAGTTCTTC.